The subject of this entry is one T cell receptor (beta chain). Its cognate antigen is unknown. One end of the junction varies from germline; a read error may be responsible. The germline V gene encodes CDR1 DFQATT and CDR2 SNEGSKA (reference sequence). CDR3 length: 18 residues. The data originate from a study of tumor and adjacent non-tumor tissue in lung cancer. Turning to the study itself: Histology: 11 to 13 adenocarcinoma, a couple of squamous cell carcinoma, 1 small cell lung cancer. On average, productive TCRbeta reads reached a few million per sample. Study-wide findings and caveats: Top 100 clones took a larger repertoire share in normal lung. TCR diversity was significantly greater in tumor than normal lung tissue.

No cell sorting was done before RNA was extracted from the tissue. Distant lung tissue was collected more than 3 cm away from the tumor edge. A modified ARM-PCR protocol with three rounds of nested PCR amplified TCRbeta. TCRdb re-derived calls from the multiplex PCR reads in MiXCR, one entry per CDR3 protein. The sample includes more than 45,000 distinct CDR3 sequences, 64% seen only once; the top ten take about 29%. This TCR was sampled from a woman between 65 and 79 years old with non-small cell lung cancer. Sequencing was performed on distant non-tumor lung tissue. The J gene is TRBJ2-3, the V gene TRBV20-1; 9 positions agree with TRBD2. The CDR3 DNA sequence: TGCAGTGCTAGATCCGCCGGGACTAGCCGTACAGGCTCAGATACGCGGTATTTT. It is translated as CSARSAGTSRTGSDTRYF.